This T cell receptor beta chain was sequenced during a study of cytomegalovirus exposure and HLA in healthy donors. A note on this clone: The antigen remains undetermined.

Study conclusions and caveats: Productive status was seen about 87% or about 30% of the time for most TCR beta V segments in an earlier analysis.

The PCR had 60 Vbeta and 13 Jbeta primers. Some clones are missing from TCRdb's copy, which holds only in-frame ones; the method was immunoSEQ multiplex PCR. The sample table includes approximately 200,000 clones. The receptor was isolated from a boy younger than 18 in good health and CMV-seronegative. Sample: PBMCs.

This chain's CDR3 is CASSSWTSGQETQYF. The CDR3 nucleotides are TGTGCCAGCAGCTCGTGGACTAGCGGGCAAGAGACCCAGTACTTC. The chain recombines TRBV5-6 with TRBJ2-5, with TRBD2 matching 11 bases. The CDR3 is 15 amino acids. Germline CDR1 and CDR2: SGHDT and YYEEEE. V lost 3 bases to trimming and J lost 2 bases; unmatched junction nucleotides: 3.